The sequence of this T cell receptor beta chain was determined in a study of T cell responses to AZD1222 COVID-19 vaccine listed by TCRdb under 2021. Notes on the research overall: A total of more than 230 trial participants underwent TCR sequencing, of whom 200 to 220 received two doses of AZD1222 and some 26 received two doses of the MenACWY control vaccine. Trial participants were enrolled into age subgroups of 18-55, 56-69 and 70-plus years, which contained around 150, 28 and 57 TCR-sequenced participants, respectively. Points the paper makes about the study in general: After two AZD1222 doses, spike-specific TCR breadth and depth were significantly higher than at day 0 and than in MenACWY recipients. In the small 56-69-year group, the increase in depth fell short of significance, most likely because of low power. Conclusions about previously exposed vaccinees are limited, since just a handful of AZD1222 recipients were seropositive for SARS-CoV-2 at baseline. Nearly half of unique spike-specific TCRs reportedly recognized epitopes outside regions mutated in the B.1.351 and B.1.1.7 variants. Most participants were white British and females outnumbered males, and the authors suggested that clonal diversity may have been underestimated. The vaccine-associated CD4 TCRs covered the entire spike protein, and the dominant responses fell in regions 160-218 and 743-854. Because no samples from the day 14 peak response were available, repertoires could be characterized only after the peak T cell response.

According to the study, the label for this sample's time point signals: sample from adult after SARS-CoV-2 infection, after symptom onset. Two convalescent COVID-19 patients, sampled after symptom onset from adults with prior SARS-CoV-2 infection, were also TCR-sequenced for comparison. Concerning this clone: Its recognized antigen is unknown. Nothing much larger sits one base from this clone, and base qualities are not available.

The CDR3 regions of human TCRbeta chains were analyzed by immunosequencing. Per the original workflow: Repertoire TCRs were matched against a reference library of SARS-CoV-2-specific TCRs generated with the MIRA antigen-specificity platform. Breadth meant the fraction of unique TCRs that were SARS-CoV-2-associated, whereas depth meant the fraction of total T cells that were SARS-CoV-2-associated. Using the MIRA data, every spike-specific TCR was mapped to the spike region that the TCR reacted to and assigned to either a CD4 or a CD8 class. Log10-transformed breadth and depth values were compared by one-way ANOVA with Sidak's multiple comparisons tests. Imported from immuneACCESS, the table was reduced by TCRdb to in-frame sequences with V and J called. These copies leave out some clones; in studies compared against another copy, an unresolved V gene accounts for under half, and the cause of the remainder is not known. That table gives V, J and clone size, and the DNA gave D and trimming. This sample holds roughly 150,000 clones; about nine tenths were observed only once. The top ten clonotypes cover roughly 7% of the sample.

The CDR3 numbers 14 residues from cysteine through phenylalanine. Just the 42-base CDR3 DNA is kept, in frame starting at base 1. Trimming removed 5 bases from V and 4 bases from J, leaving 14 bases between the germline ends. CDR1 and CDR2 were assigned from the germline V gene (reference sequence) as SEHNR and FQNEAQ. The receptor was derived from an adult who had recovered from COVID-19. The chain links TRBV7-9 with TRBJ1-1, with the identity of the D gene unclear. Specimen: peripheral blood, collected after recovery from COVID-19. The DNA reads TGTGCCAGCAGCGGACGAGGTGGTGGCACTGAAGCTTTCTTT. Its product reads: CASSGRGGGTEAFF.